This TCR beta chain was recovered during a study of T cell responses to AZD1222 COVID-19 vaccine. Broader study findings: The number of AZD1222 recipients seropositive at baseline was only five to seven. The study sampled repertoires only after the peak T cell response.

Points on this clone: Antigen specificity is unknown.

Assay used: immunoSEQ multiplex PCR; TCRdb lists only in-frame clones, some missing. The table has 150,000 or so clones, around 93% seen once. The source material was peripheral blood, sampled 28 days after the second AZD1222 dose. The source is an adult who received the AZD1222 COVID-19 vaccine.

The DNA for the CDR3 is TGTGCCAGCAGTCTCACAGGGCCTGGGGCCAACGTCCTGACTTTC. This gives the protein CASSLTGPGANVLTF. The rearrangement links TRBV6-2 or TRBV6-3 to TRBJ2-6; tentatively, D is TRBD1 (6 bases). In germline, CDR1 is MNHEY, CDR2 SVGEGT. Trimming took 5 bases from V and 2 from J, leaving 10 bases between them. The CDR3 consists of 15 residues.